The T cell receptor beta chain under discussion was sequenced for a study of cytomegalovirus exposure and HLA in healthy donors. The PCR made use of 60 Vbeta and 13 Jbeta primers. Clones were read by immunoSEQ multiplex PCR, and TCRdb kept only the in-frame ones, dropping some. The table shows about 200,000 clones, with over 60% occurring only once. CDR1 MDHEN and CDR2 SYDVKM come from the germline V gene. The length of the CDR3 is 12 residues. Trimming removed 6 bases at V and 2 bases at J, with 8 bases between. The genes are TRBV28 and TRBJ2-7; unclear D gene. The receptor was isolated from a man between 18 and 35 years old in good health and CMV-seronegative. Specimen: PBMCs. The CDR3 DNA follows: TGTGCCAGCAGCACTGCTACCTACGAGCAGTACTTC. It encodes CASSTATYEQYF.